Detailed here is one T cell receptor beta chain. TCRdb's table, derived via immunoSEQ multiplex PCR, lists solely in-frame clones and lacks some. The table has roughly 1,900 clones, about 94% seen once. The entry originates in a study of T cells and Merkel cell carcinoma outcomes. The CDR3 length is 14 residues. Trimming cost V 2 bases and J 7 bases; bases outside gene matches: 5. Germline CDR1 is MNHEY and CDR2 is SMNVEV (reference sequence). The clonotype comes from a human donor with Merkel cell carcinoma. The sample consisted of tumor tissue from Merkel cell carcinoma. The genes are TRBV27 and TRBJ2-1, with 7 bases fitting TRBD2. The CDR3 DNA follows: TGTGCCAGCAGTTTAAGACTAGCTGAGAATGAGCAGTTCTTC. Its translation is CASSLRLAENEQFF.